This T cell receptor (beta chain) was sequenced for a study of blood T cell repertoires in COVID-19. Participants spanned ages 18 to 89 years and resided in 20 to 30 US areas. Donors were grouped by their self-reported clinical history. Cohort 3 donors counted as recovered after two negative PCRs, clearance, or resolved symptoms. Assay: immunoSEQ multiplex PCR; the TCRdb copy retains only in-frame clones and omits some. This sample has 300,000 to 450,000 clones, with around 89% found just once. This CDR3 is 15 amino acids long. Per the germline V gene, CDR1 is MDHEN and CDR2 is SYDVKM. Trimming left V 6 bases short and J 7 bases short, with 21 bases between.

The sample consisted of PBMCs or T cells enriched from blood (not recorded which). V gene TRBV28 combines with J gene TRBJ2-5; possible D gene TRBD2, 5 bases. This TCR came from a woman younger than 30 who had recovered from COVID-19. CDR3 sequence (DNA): TGTGCCAGCAGCCCCTCCAGGTCCCAGAGGGCGACCCAGTACTTC. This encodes CASSPSRSQRATQYF.